Below are 5 T cell receptor beta chains sequenced from a single sample in a study of blood T cell repertoires in COVID-19. Produced via immunoSEQ multiplex PCR; TCRdb's table is partial and in-frame only. The sample has roughly 240,000 clones; around 90% are singletons. The sequencing sample was made of PBMCs or T cells enriched from blood (not recorded which). These receptors all come from a woman in her twenties or thirties with acute COVID-19.

The chain is built from TRBV9 and TRBJ2-1; D may be TRBD2 (6 bases). CDR1 is SGDLS, CDR2 YYNGEE, per germline. Trimming removed 0 bases from V and 10 bases from J, with 11 bases in between. CDR3 size: 13 residues. The CDR3 spells CASSVDRAGEQFF. The DNA of the CDR3 is TGTGCCAGCAGCGTAGACCGGGCGGGGGAGCAGTTCTTC.

Only one count was recorded for this clone. The chain employs TRBV4-1 and TRBJ1-5, with a weak D call TRBD1 (5 bases). Trimming cost V 1 base and J 2 bases, with 9 bases left between them. The CDR3 is 15 residues long. Germline V gives CDR1 MGHRA, CDR2 YSYEKL. The CDR3 loop is CASSQVQGGNQPQHF. The CDR3 DNA reads TGCGCCAGCAGCCAAGTGCAGGGCGGCAATCAGCCCCAGCATTTT.

This clone was seen once. The J gene is TRBJ1-2, the V gene TRBV6-5; TRBD1 agrees at 8 bases. The CDR3 contains 15 residues. Germline values: CDR1 MNHEY, CDR2 SVGAGI. J gave up 3 bases and V 6 bases, and 9 bases lay outside the gene matches. CDR3 nucleotides: TGTGCCAGCAGGGGATCGGAACAGGGGGACTATGGCTACACCTTC. Translated: CASRGSEQGDYGYTF.

This clone has a single count. The chain is built from TRBV5-1 and TRBJ1-4, with 7 bases identical to TRBD1. The CDR3 spans 17 residues. Germline V gene data show CDR1 as SGHRS and CDR2 as YFSETQ. Trimming removed 0 bases from V and 2 bases from J; junction bases left unmatched: 7. CDR3 amino acids: CASSLEARGVTNEKLFF. CDR3 coding DNA: TGCGCCAGCAGCTTGGAGGCCAGGGGGGTGACTAATGAAAAACTGTTTTTT.

This sequence joins TRBV5-8 and TRBJ2-3; the D is unclear. This CDR3 has 12 residues. CDR1 is SGHTS and CDR2 is YDEGEE in the germline V gene. The V end lost 3 bases, the J end lost 5 bases, and 7 bases lay between the germline ends. The CDR3 sequence: CASSSYLDTQYF. The CDR3 DNA follows: TGTGCCAGCAGCTCGTATTTAGATACGCAGTATTTT.